The 24 T cell receptor beta chains below were found in one sample sequenced in a study of cytomegalovirus exposure and HLA in healthy donors. The study ran its PCR with 60 Vbeta and 13 Jbeta primers. TCRdb's table, derived via immunoSEQ multiplex PCR, lists solely in-frame clones and lacks some. The sample holds 25,000 to 40,000 clones. Sequencing input: PBMCs. The source of these receptors is a female donor in good health and CMV-seronegative.

The J gene is TRBJ2-1, the V gene TRBV4-2; 9 nucleotides line up with TRBD1. The CDR3 is 17 residues long. Germline CDR1 reads LGHNA; CDR2 reads YNFKEQ. V dropped 4 bases and J dropped 6; count of bases not matched to a gene: 13. The CDR3 bases are TGTGCCAGCAGCCTTCCTCGTACAGGGGGCACCGCCAATGAGCAGTTCTTC. Its translation is CASSLPRTGGTANEQFF.

The genes are TRBV6-4 and TRBJ1-1; a weak D match, TRBD1 (5 bases). Trimming removed 0 bases at V and 5 bases at J, with 13 bases between. Germline V gene lookup returns CDR1 MRHNA and CDR2 SNTAGT. The CDR3 spans 15 residues. The CDR3 is CASSDSGGVRTEAFF. CDR3 DNA: TGTGCCAGCAGTGACTCCGGGGGGGTTCGGACTGAAGCTTTCTTT.

The chain combines TRBV29-1 with TRBJ1-5; D is perhaps TRBD1 (5 bases). Germline values: CDR1 SQVTM, CDR2 ANQGSEA. With 7 bases removed from V and 1 base from J, the gap between germline ends came to 14 bases. This CDR3 contains 14 residues. The CDR3 protein is CSAAEGSSNQPQHF. CDR3 nucleotide sequence: TGCAGCGCCGCGGAGGGGTCGAGCAATCAGCCCCAGCATTTT.

V and J are TRBV5-6 and TRBJ2-2; possibly TRBD1 for D (6 bases). With 0 bases removed from V and 3 bases from J, the gap between germline ends came to 15 bases. The germline gives CDR1 SGHDT, CDR2 YYEEEE. The CDR3 is 17 amino acids. CDR3 residues: CASSLGHRVRDTGELFF. The CDR3 DNA sequence: TGTGCCAGCAGCTTGGGCCACAGGGTAAGGGACACCGGGGAGCTGTTTTTT.

This rearrangement joins TRBV6-1 to TRBJ2-7, with D possibly TRBD2 on 5 matching bases. V lost 1 base and J lost 3, with 16 bases in between. Germline V lookup: CDR1 MNHNS, CDR2 SASEGT. This CDR3 comprises 16 residues. In DNA, the CDR3 is TGTGCCAGCAGTGAAGGGCGAAGAGCGGTTTACTACGAGCAGTACTTC. Encoded protein: CASSEGRRAVYYEQYF.

This chain uses TRBV28 with TRBJ1-6; D is ambiguous. The germline CDR1 and CDR2 sequences are MDHEN and SYDVKM. V was pared by 6 bases and J by 7 bases, with 16 bases between. The CDR3 consists of 15 residues. The CDR3 DNA reads TGTGCCAGCAGCCTACCCGCGGGGTCGAATTCACCCCTCCACTTT. This sequence encodes CASSLPAGSNSPLHF.

The chain recombines TRBV5-1 with TRBJ1-2; perhaps TRBD1 as D (6 bases). Germline V gives CDR1 SGHRS, CDR2 YFSETQ. The CDR3 has 16 amino acids. Trimming took 5 bases from V and 3 from J, leaving 20 bases between them. CDR3 sequence reads: CASRSHSQGNHYGYTF. The DNA for the CDR3 is TGCGCCAGCAGATCCCATTCTCAGGGGAATCACTATGGCTACACCTTC.

The gene calls are TRBV10-1 and TRBJ1-1; D is unclear. Germline lookup yields CDR1 WNHNN and CDR2 SYGVQD (reference sequence). The V gene lost 4 bases and the J gene lost 1 base, with 10 bases spanning the gap. This CDR3 spans 14 amino acids. The CDR3 DNA reads TGCGCCAGCAGTGGTACAGCAGGGAACACTGAAGCTTTCTTT. It yields the protein CASSGTAGNTEAFF.

The rearrangement uses TRBV6-5 and TRBJ2-1; 11 nucleotides match TRBD2. CDR3 length equals 15 residues. V was pared by 6 bases and J by 3 bases, with 4 bases of the junction left unmatched. Germline V gives CDR1 MNHEY, CDR2 SVGAGI. The CDR3 region is CASRLAGGRYNEQFF. CDR3 DNA sequence: TGTGCCAGCAGATTAGCGGGGGGGCGCTACAATGAGCAGTTCTTC.

The rearrangement uses TRBV6-4 and TRBJ1-5, with D hard to call. Trimming left V 2 bases short and J 4 bases short, with 6 bases between. CDR1 and CDR2 (germline): MRHNA, SNTAGT. The CDR3 runs 13 residues. CDR3 DNA sequence: TGTGCCAGCAGTGACGGGGAGAATCAGCCCCAGCATTTT. Its translation is CASSDGENQPQHF.

V gene TRBV30 combines with J gene TRBJ2-7, with a possible D match to TRBD1 (5 bases). V shed 2 bases and J shed 3 bases, with 11 bases lying between them. CDR3 length equals 13 residues. In germline, CDR1 is GTSNPN, CDR2 SVGIG (reference sequence). CDR3: CAWSKGVSYEQYF. The CDR3 bases are TGTGCCTGGAGTAAAGGGGTCAGCTACGAGCAGTACTTC.

The genes are TRBV6-5 and TRBJ1-1, with D maybe TRBD1 (5 bases). This CDR3 has 14 residues. V was cut by 2 bases and J by 4 bases, with 11 bases left in between. The germline gives CDR1 MNHEY, CDR2 SVGAGI. This CDR3 reads CASSYAGLGTEAFF. The DNA for the CDR3 is TGTGCCAGCAGTTACGCAGGGTTGGGCACTGAAGCTTTCTTT.

This rearrangement joins TRBV5-1 to TRBJ1-5; 10 bases are shared with TRBD1. The CDR3 has 15 residues. CDR1 and CDR2 (germline): SGHRS, YFSETQ. V trimming: 1 base; J trimming: 6 bases; junction bases outside the gene matches: 4. The CDR3 region is CASSLRDRGSQPQHF. CDR3 coding DNA: TGCGCCAGCAGCTTGAGGGACAGGGGCAGTCAGCCCCAGCATTTT.

J is TRBJ1-2 and V is TRBV14, with 10 bases lining up with TRBD1. CDR1 is SGHDN, CDR2 FVKESK, per germline. V dropped 3 bases and J dropped 8; count of bases not matched to a gene: 3. The CDR3 has 13 amino acids. The CDR3 reads CASSQGQGYGYTF. The CDR3 DNA follows: TGTGCCAGCAGCCAGGGACAGGGGTACGGCTACACCTTC. Together with reference TRBV14 and TRBJ1-2, the CDR3 gives the full variable domain: EAGVTQFPSHSVIEKGQTVTLRCDPISGHDNLYWYRRVMGKEIKFLLHFVKESKQDESGMPNNRFLAERTGGTYSTLKVQPAELEDSGVYFCASSQGQGYGYTFGSGTRLTVV.

The gene calls are TRBV5-1 and TRBJ2-3; D gene ambiguous. The germline CDR1 and CDR2 sequences are SGHRS and YFSETQ. The CDR3 extends over 15 amino acids. The V end lost 2 bases, the J end lost 2 bases, and 12 bases lay between the germline ends. CDR3 nucleotide sequence: TGCGCCAGCAGCTTATTTACTCAGGCCACAGATACGCAGTATTTT. Amino acids: CASSLFTQATDTQYF.

The J gene is TRBJ1-5, the V gene TRBV7-2, with D possibly TRBD1 on 5 matching bases. V dropped 9 bases and J dropped 0 bases, with 15 bases sitting between them. Germline lookup yields CDR1 SGHTA and CDR2 FQGNSA. This CDR3 is 15 amino acids long. CDR3 sequence (DNA): TGTGCCAGTTCCCTAGGGGTGAATAGCAATCAGCCCCAGCATTTT. It encodes CASSLGVNSNQPQHF.

Written as DNA, the CDR3 is TGTGCCAGCAGCCAGGGACAGGGCTATGGCTACACCTTC. This codes for CASSQGQGYGYTF. The V gene is TRBV28, the J gene TRBJ1-2; 9 nucleotides match TRBD1. V was clipped by 6 bases and J by 4 bases; unmatched bases: 3. There are 13 residues in the CDR3. Looked up from germline, CDR1 is MDHEN and CDR2 is SYDVKM.

The rearrangement uses TRBV2 and TRBJ1-5; a possible D gene is TRBD1 (6 bases). Germline lookup yields CDR1 SNHLY and CDR2 FYNNEI. The CDR3 has 13 amino acids. Trimming shortened V by 5 bases and J by 4 bases, and 9 bases separated the two germline ends. CDR3 protein: CASSLQGNQPQHF. The CDR3 DNA reads TGTGCCAGCAGTCTACAGGGAAATCAGCCCCAGCATTTT. Supplemented by reference TRBV2 and TRBJ1-5, the full variable domain reads EPEVTQTPSHQVTQMGQEVILRCVPISNHLYFYWYRQILGQKVEFLVSFYNNEISEKSEIFDDQFSVERPDGSNFTLKIRSTKLEDSAMYFCASSLQGNQPQHFGDGTRLSIL.

The V gene is TRBV28, the J gene TRBJ1-1; D is uncertain. There are 13 residues in the CDR3. Trimming took 6 bases from V and 1 from J, leaving 9 bases between them. CDR1 and CDR2 (germline): MDHEN, SYDVKM. The CDR3 sequence is CASRLTGNTEAFF. The CDR3 DNA is TGTGCCAGCAGGCTGACGGGGAACACTGAAGCTTTCTTT.

V and J are TRBV6-1 and TRBJ1-1; 8 bases agree with TRBD1. CDR1 is MNHNS, CDR2 SASEGT, per germline. This CDR3 is built from 14 residues. Trimming at V came to 7 bases and at J to 5 bases, leaving 9 bases not matched to a gene. The CDR3 is CASIWDRQGTEAFF. In DNA, the CDR3 is TGTGCCAGCATCTGGGACAGGCAAGGGACTGAAGCTTTCTTT.

The chain is built from TRBV18 and TRBJ1-4; no definite D call. V dropped 4 bases and J dropped 5 bases, with 11 bases sitting between them. The CDR3 contains 14 residues. Germline loops: CDR1 KGHSH, CDR2 LQKENI. This CDR3 reads CASSQYGSNEKLFF. The CDR3 DNA sequence: TGTGCCAGCTCACAATACGGGAGCAATGAAAAACTGTTTTTT.

This chain joins TRBV18 and TRBJ1-6, with 7 bases lining up with TRBD1. Trimming took 2 bases from V and 10 from J; bases not matched to a gene: 5. Germline V CDR1 and CDR2: KGHSH, LQKENI. This CDR3 has 14 residues. The CDR3 reads CASSPGGGESPLHF. The CDR3, as DNA: TGTGCCAGCTCACCAGGAGGGGGCGAATCACCCCTCCACTTT.

The chain couples TRBV12-5 to TRBJ2-7; 14 bases match TRBD2. CDR1 and CDR2 (germline): LGHNT, FRNRAP. Unmatched junction bases numbered 4, after V lost 5 bases and J lost 4 bases. The CDR3 is 15 amino acids. The CDR3 sequence: CASGMGTSGGYEQYF. CDR3 DNA: TGTGCTAGTGGTATGGGGACTAGCGGGGGTTACGAGCAGTACTTC.

The J gene is TRBJ2-2, the V gene TRBV28; 7 nucleotides match TRBD1. The CDR3 sequence is 15 residues long. Trimming took 3 bases from V and 2 from J; bases not matched to a gene: 3. The V gene's germline CDR1 is MDHEN and CDR2 SYDVKM. DNA for the CDR3: TGTGCCAGCAGTTTTCGGACAGGCAACACCGGGGAGCTGTTTTTT. Protein sequence: CASSFRTGNTGELFF.